The source of this T cell receptor beta chain is a study of preoperative IRX-2 immunotherapy in early breast cancer. Treatment here: preoperative locoregional IRX-2 cytokine immunotherapy. The CDR3 is made up of 14 amino acids. V dropped 4 bases and J dropped 7 bases, with 13 bases sitting between them. Here immunoSEQ multiplex PCR was the method, and the copy in TCRdb shows in-frame clones only, minus some. The table has over 25,000 clones, roughly four fifths seen once. This clone was counted once. The sequences come from lymph node tissue, collected after IRX-2 immunotherapy. This TCR derives from a human donor with breast cancer. The chain links TRBV7-1 to TRBJ1-4; unclear D gene. TRBV7-1 is an open reading frame, and its role is uncertain. CDR3 DNA sequence: TGTGCCAGCAGCTTGGCAGACGGCGGTGAAAAACTGTTTTTT. This translates into CASSLADGGEKLFF.